This entry lists 8 T cell receptor beta chains sequenced from one sample in a study of cytomegalovirus exposure and HLA in healthy donors. The PCR made use of 60 Vbeta and 13 Jbeta primers. Data came from immunoSEQ multiplex PCR; TCRdb stores just in-frame clones and leaves some out. The sample has about 120,000 clones, roughly a tenth seen once. The sample taken for sequencing was PBMCs. Receptors originate from a young woman in good health and CMV-seropositive.

This clone has only a few counts. The chain recombines TRBV18 with TRBJ1-3, with D maybe TRBD1 (6 bases). The germline V gene has CDR1 KGHSH and CDR2 LQKENI. V dropped 3 bases and J dropped 4 bases, with 19 bases sitting between them. This CDR3 contains 17 residues. CDR3 amino acids: CASSPGVPGGAGNTIYF. Here the CDR3 DNA reads TGTGCCAGCTCACCCGGTGTTCCGGGGGGCGCGGGAAACACCATATATTTT. The full variable domain, completed using reference TRBV18 and TRBJ1-3, is NAGVMQNPRHLVRRRGQEARLRCSPMKGHSHVYWYRQLPEEGLKFMVYLQKENIIDESGMPKERFSAEFPKEGPSILRIQQVVRGDSAAYFCASSPGVPGGAGNTIYFGEGSWLTVV.

The chain is built from TRBV7-9 and TRBJ2-7, with D maybe TRBD1 (6 bases). CDR1 is SEHNR, CDR2 FQNEAQ, per germline (reference sequence). The CDR3 totals 16 residues. V was trimmed by 4 bases and J by 3 bases, leaving 19 bases between them. CDR3 in amino acids: CASSSSKGRGSYEQYF. The CDR3 bases are TGTGCCAGCAGCTCATCCAAAGGTAGGGGGAGCTACGAGCAGTACTTC.

This clone was found a few times. V usage is TRBV6-5 and J usage is TRBJ2-3; 9 bases are a match to TRBD2. V shed 2 bases, J shed 5 bases, and the junction held 5 bases outside the gene matches. Germline V CDR1 and CDR2: MNHEY, SVGAGI. The CDR3 runs 15 residues. The CDR3 bases are TGTGCCAGCAGTTACAGAGGACTAGCGCAAGATACGCAGTATTTT. Its translation is CASSYRGLAQDTQYF.

This chain uses TRBV6-6 with TRBJ2-7; D gene uncertain. This CDR3 is 12 amino acids long. Germline V gives CDR1 MNHNY, CDR2 SVGAGI (reference sequence). V dropped 3 bases and J dropped 6 bases, with 9 bases sitting between them. In DNA, the CDR3 is TGTGCCAGCAGTTATCAGGCAACCGAGCAGTACTTC. This encodes CASSYQATEQYF.

The rearrangement uses TRBV15 and TRBJ2-2; D perhaps matches TRBD1 (6 bases). CDR3 length equals 15 residues. V gave up 9 bases and J gave up 7 bases, with 21 bases separating them. Per germline, CDR1 LNHNV and CDR2 YYDKDF (reference sequence). CDR3: CATGNRDTQGGELFF. The CDR3 nucleotides are TGTGCCACTGGGAATCGGGACACCCAAGGCGGGGAGCTGTTTTTT.

In regard to this clone: An end of the junction differs from the germline gene, which may be a read error. The chain is built from TRBV5-1 and TRBJ2-6; D might be TRBD1 (5 bases). CDR3 length equals 15 residues. Germline CDR1 reads SGHRS; CDR2 reads YFSETQ. CDR3 sequence (DNA): TGCGCCAGCAGCTTGCGTATCTCTGGGGCCAACGCCCTGACTTTC. It specifies CASSLRISGANALTF.

This clone was seen more than once but under ten times. V and J are TRBV19 and TRBJ1-1; D remains ambiguous. The ends were cut back, 7 bases at V and 5 bases at J, with 11 bases in the middle. The CDR3 has 12 amino acids. From germline, CDR1 is LNHDA and CDR2 SQIVND (reference sequence). CDR3 sequence (DNA): TGTGCCAGTAAAATGAGGGAGACTGAAGCTTTCTTT. Translated, it gives CASKMRETEAFF.

The gene calls are TRBV30 and TRBJ2-5; D possibly corresponds to TRBD2 (6 bases). This CDR3 comprises 11 residues. Germline loops: CDR1 GTSNPN, CDR2 SVGIG (reference sequence). Trimming removed 5 bases at V and 7 bases at J, with 11 bases between. As DNA, the CDR3 is TGTGCCTGGGAAGGAGGGAGGACCCAGTACTTC. Amino acids: CAWEGGRTQYF.